This TCR beta chain was observed in a study of T cells after yellow fever vaccination. In its sample, this clonotype was seen many times. The antigen is not known. The CDR3 contains 15 residues. The germline CDR1 and CDR2 sequences are MNHNS and SASEGT. The V gene lost 8 bases and the J gene lost 4 bases, with 18 bases spanning the gap. It was through 5'RACE template switching that TCR cDNA was made, with a universal primer site and UMIs added. From the 5' RACE reads, TCRdb called clonotypes with MiXCR, one entry per CDR3 protein. The data contain over 200,000 distinct CDR3 sequences, roughly 6.2% of them singletons. The study, taken as a whole, reports: In FACS-sorted repertoires, abundant clonotypes from the bulk population could appear as contaminants. The CD4 compartment and the CD8 compartment contained a small share of clonotypes in common.

The sample in question was CD4+ T cells sorted from PBMCs, obtained on the day of the yellow fever booster vaccination. This sequence joins TRBV6-1 and TRBJ2-1; D may match TRBD1 or TRBD2 (5 bases each). This TCR was sampled from a man aged 25-40 years who received the YFV17D yellow fever vaccine. The CDR3 DNA follows: TGTGCCAGCCATAGCTTGGGGGAGACGTACAATGAGCAGTTCTTC. Amino acid sequence: CASHSLGETYNEQFF.